Here is one T cell receptor (beta chain) with its context. The sample originates from a study of shared clonotypes between healthy human individuals. The authors distributed each subset's genomic DNA evenly over several immunoSEQ plates. Some clones are missing from TCRdb's copy, which holds only in-frame ones; the method was immunoSEQ multiplex PCR. The data contain about 2 million clones, roughly 94% of them singletons. Deletions cut 2 bases from V and 4 bases from J, with 14 bases between. CDR1 is SGHTA, CDR2 FQGNSA, per germline. This CDR3 has 15 residues. This sequence was found in a man aged 18 to 35 in good health. The chain combines TRBV7-2 with TRBJ1-2; no firm D call. The sequenced sample was naive CD4+ T cells sorted from blood. Subset: CD45RA+ positively selected. The CDR3 nucleotides read TGTGCCAGCAGCTTAATGGGCACCCAGGCCTATGGCTACACCTTC. Amino acids: CASSLMGTQAYGYTF.